This T cell receptor (beta chain) was captured by sequencing in a study of TIL therapy for anti-PD-1-resistant metastatic lung cancer. For the study at large: Median patient age was about 56, ranging about 35-80 years. Study results and caveats: Patients were highly selected, enriched for treatment-naive, never-smoker and oncogene-addicted cases.

Between the trimmed V and J ends, which lost 6 bases and 4 bases, there was a span of 16 bases. The CDR3 consists of 15 residues. CDR1 and CDR2 from the germline V gene are MNHEY and SVGAGI. The time point denotes: pre-treatment sample, taken before nivolumab and TIL therapy. The libraries were made with immunoSEQ v3. Clones were read by immunoSEQ multiplex PCR, and TCRdb kept only the in-frame ones, dropping some. The sample consists of approximately 57,000 clones, around four fifths of them appearing once. This clone was picked up a small number of times. Its antigen is as yet unknown. The sequence was obtained from a person between 25 and 79 years old with non-small cell lung cancer. Sequenced here: blood, sampled at baseline. The chain carries TRBV6-5 and TRBJ1-5; possible D gene TRBD1, 5 bases. CDR3 bases: TGTGCCAGCAGGAGAGCGGGGACGGGGAATCAGCCCCAGCATTTT. Encoded protein: CASRRAGTGNQPQHF.